The next 22 T cell receptor beta chains were all read from a single sample in a study of blood T cell repertoires in COVID-19. This table comes from immunoSEQ multiplex PCR, and its TCRdb copy is limited to in-frame clones, with some not included. The table shows 150,000 to 250,000 clones, with 94% occurring only once. The sequenced sample consisted of peripheral blood. The source of these receptors is a man aged 25-45 years with COVID-19, enrolled during active disease.

V and J are TRBV4-1 and TRBJ1-5, with TRBD1 identical over 10 bases. Germline V gene sequence: CDR1 MGHRA, CDR2 YSYEKL. The V and J ends lost 4 bases and 2 bases, in that order; junction bases with no gene match: 8. The CDR3 consists of 17 residues. In DNA, the CDR3 is TGCGCCAGCAGCCCCCGAGACAGGGGGCATGGCAATCAGCCCCAGCATTTT. It codes for CASSPRDRGHGNQPQHF.

CDR3 region: CASSIAGQPQHF. DNA of the CDR3: TGTGCCAGTAGTATAGCCGGTCAGCCCCAGCATTTT. This sequence joins TRBV19 and TRBJ1-5, with D hard to call. The V and J ends lost 1 base and 6 bases respectively, with 4 bases between them. CDR1 and CDR2 from the germline V gene are LNHDA and SQIVND (reference sequence). This CDR3 contains 12 residues.

The V gene is TRBV10-3, the J gene TRBJ2-5; maybe TRBD2 (7 bases). Germline V gene data show CDR1 as ENHRY and CDR2 as SYGVKD. The CDR3 contains 14 residues. Trimming took 8 bases from V and 5 from J, leaving 18 bases between them. Here the CDR3 DNA reads TGTGCCATCCGCGGGGGCGGGGCCGGGGAGACCCAGTACTTC. It encodes CAIRGGGAGETQYF.

The chain recombines TRBV30 with TRBJ1-5; TRBD1 matches 7 bases. With 3 bases clipped from V and 4 bases from J, the junction kept 15 bases outside the gene matches. The CDR3 is made up of 17 amino acids. Per the germline V gene, CDR1 is GTSNPN and CDR2 is SVGIG (reference sequence). CDR3: CAWSVKKLTGMNQPQHF. In DNA, the CDR3 is TGTGCCTGGAGCGTGAAAAAACTGACAGGGATGAATCAGCCCCAGCATTTT.

In this sample, this clone turned up once. The J gene is TRBJ2-5, the V gene TRBV5-5, with 13 nucleotides matching TRBD2. The CDR3 loop spans 16 amino acids. Germline trimming cut 3 bases from V and 5 bases from J; bases unmatched to any gene: 7. Per the germline V gene, CDR1 is SGHKS and CDR2 is YYEKEE (reference sequence). The CDR3 region has the DNA TGTGCCAGCAGCTCCGGACTAGCGGGGGAGAGGGAGACCCAGTACTTC. It specifies CASSSGLAGERETQYF.

The V and J genes are TRBV7-9 and TRBJ1-2; 7 bases are shared with TRBD1. There are 16 residues in the CDR3. Germline CDR1 is SEHNR and CDR2 is FQNEAQ (reference sequence). V shed 1 base, J shed 4 bases, and the junction held 9 bases outside the gene matches. For the CDR3, the DNA is TGTGCCAGCAGCTTAGGGGGGGACAGTTCCCCCTATGGCTACACCTTC. Translation gives CASSLGGDSSPYGYTF. Complete variable domain (other parts from reference TRBV7-9 and TRBJ1-2): DTGVSQNPRHKITKRGQNVTFRCDPISEHNRLYWYRQTLGQGPEFLTYFQNEAQLEKSRLLSDRFSAERPKGSFSTLEIQRTEQGDSAMYLCASSLGGDSSPYGYTFGSGTRLTVV.

J is TRBJ1-2 and V is TRBV16; D possibly corresponds to TRBD1 (6 bases). The ends were cut back, 6 bases at V and 0 bases at J, with 14 bases in the middle. This CDR3 region has 15 residues. The germline gives CDR1 KGHSY, CDR2 FQNENV. The CDR3 here is CASRQLDRANYGYTF. The CDR3 bases are TGTGCCAGCAGACAACTGGACAGAGCTAACTATGGCTACACCTTC.

This chain connects TRBV27 to TRBJ2-3; the match to TRBD2 covers 11 bases. Per the germline V gene, CDR1 is MNHEY and CDR2 is SMNVEV (reference sequence). The J segment lost 7 bases and the V segment lost 5 bases, leaving 8 bases of the junction unmatched. This CDR3 has 15 amino acids. The CDR3 region has the DNA TGTGCCAGCAGTCCCGCCGCTAGCGGGGGGTATACGCAGTATTTT. Its translation: CASSPAASGGYTQYF.

The gene calls are TRBV19 and TRBJ2-1; D is possibly TRBD2 (5 bases). The ends were cut back, 4 bases at V and 3 bases at J, with 16 bases in the middle. This CDR3 is built from 16 residues. Germline CDR1 reads LNHDA; CDR2 reads SQIVND (reference sequence). The CDR3 nucleotides are TGTGCCAGTAGTACGATCGGGGAAGACGTCTACAATGAGCAGTTCTTC. As protein: CASSTIGEDVYNEQFF.

The chain carries TRBV5-1 and TRBJ2-5; 9 positions match TRBD1. J gave up 2 bases and V 4 bases, and 0 bases lay outside the gene matches. Germline-derived CDR1 and CDR2 are SGHRS and YFSETQ. The CDR3 sequence is 13 residues long. The CDR3 loop is CASSGQGQETQYF. The CDR3 DNA follows: TGCGCCAGCAGCGGACAGGGGCAAGAGACCCAGTACTTC. The full variable domain, rest sourced from reference TRBV5-1 and TRBJ2-5, is KAGVTQTPRYLIKTRGQQVTLSCSPISGHRSVSWYQQTPGQGLQFLFEYFSETQRNKGNFPGRFSGRQFSNSRSEMNVSTLELGDSALYLCASSGQGQETQYFGPGTRLLVL.

The V gene is TRBV6-2 or TRBV6-3, the J gene TRBJ2-1, with 9 nucleotides matching TRBD1. The CDR3 sequence is 16 residues long. Looked up from germline, CDR1 is MNHEY and CDR2 is SVGEGT. With 5 bases clipped from V and 5 bases from J, the junction kept 10 bases outside the gene matches. The CDR3 reads CASSPGTGYRHNEQFF. CDR3 coding DNA: TGTGCCAGCAGTCCCGGGACAGGGTATCGACACAATGAGCAGTTCTTC.

The chain couples TRBV19 to TRBJ1-2, with a weak D call TRBD1 (6 bases). This CDR3 spans 13 amino acids. Germline V CDR1 and CDR2: LNHDA, SQIVND (reference sequence). Trimming removed 6 bases from V and 4 bases from J, with 12 bases in between. The CDR3 DNA follows: TGTGCCAGTAGCCTCGACAGGAGCTATGGCTACACCTTC. Its protein product is CASSLDRSYGYTF.

A word on this clone: Other DNA variants within this sample encode the same CDR3. The V call is TRBV5-1, the J call TRBJ1-5; D is unresolved. Trimming shortened V by 0 bases and J by 5 bases, and 6 bases separated the two germline ends. CDR3 length equals 13 residues. Germline values: CDR1 SGHRS, CDR2 YFSETQ. The CDR3 region is CASSLVGDQPQHF. The CDR3 nucleotides are TGCGCCAGCAGCTTGGTCGGAGATCAGCCCCAGCATTTT.

The genes are TRBV3-1 (or the pseudogene TRBV3-2) and TRBJ1-2, with D perhaps matching TRBD1 (5 bases). CDR1 LGHDT and CDR2 YNNKEL come from the germline V gene (reference sequence). Trimming pared 4 bases from V and 4 bases from J, leaving 13 bases between. The CDR3 sequence is 14 residues long. The CDR3, as DNA: TGTGCCAGCAGCCCCCGTGGGGCCGTCTATGGCTACACCTTC. This encodes CASSPRGAVYGYTF.

The rearrangement uses TRBV6-4 and TRBJ2-1; no clear D. Per the germline V gene, CDR1 is MRHNA and CDR2 is SNTAGT. The V and J ends lost 2 bases and 12 bases respectively, with 8 bases between them. This CDR3 has 11 residues. CDR3 residues: CASSDPRVQFF. CDR3 DNA sequence: TGTGCCAGCAGTGACCCGCGAGTGCAGTTCTTC.

The rearrangement links TRBV9 to TRBJ2-2, with 10 bases matching TRBD2. Germline V gives CDR1 SGDLS, CDR2 YYNGEE. Trimming at V came to 4 bases and at J to 6 bases, leaving 6 bases not matched to a gene. CDR3 length equals 15 residues. The DNA for the CDR3 is TGTGCCAGCAGCACCGGGACTAGCGATTCCGGGGAGCTGTTTTTT. The encoded protein is CASSTGTSDSGELFF.

J is TRBJ2-7 and V is TRBV18, with no clear D. Germline loops: CDR1 KGHSH, CDR2 LQKENI. CDR3 size: 15 residues. The V end was cut by 0 bases, the J end by 3 bases, with 12 bases between. Written as DNA, the CDR3 is TGTGCCAGCTCACCACCTGGATCCACAGTCTACGAGCAGTACTTC. This sequence encodes CASSPPGSTVYEQYF.

This chain connects TRBV7-2 to TRBJ1-2; D is uncertain. This CDR3 contains 13 residues. The germline V gene encodes CDR1 SGHTA and CDR2 FQGNSA. V was trimmed by 3 bases and J by 8 bases, leaving 13 bases between them. The CDR3 nucleotides are TGTGCCAGCAGCTTGGTGGAGGTCCGGGGCTACACCTTC. Its protein product is CASSLVEVRGYTF.

The chain combines TRBV10-3 with TRBJ1-2; TRBD1 might be the D (5 bases). Deletions cut 3 bases from V and 4 bases from J, with 12 bases between. CDR1 is ENHRY, CDR2 SYGVKD, per germline. The CDR3 loop spans 14 amino acids. CDR3 sequence: CAISEEVGVYGYTF. The CDR3 bases are TGTGCCATCAGTGAAGAGGTAGGGGTCTATGGCTACACCTTC.

The V call is TRBV18, the J call TRBJ2-2, with 8 bases aligning to TRBD2. The germline V gene has CDR1 KGHSH and CDR2 LQKENI. The CDR3 runs to 16 residues. Germline trimming cut 6 bases from V and 1 base from J; bases unmatched to any gene: 7. The CDR3 DNA reads as TGTGCCAGCTCGGGTTCGGGACTAGGGAACACCGGGGAGCTGTTTTTT. Translated: CASSGSGLGNTGELFF.

This clone has a handful of counts. Different DNA sequences within this sample yield the same CDR3. This CDR3 reads CSASSGHEQYF. CDR3 nucleotide sequence: TGCAGTGCTAGTTCAGGGCATGAGCAGTACTTC. This chain uses TRBV20-1 with TRBJ2-7, with D possibly TRBD1 on 5 matching bases. The germline CDR1 and CDR2 sequences are DFQATT and SNEGSKA (reference sequence). The CDR3 sequence is 11 residues long. The ends were cut back, 3 bases at V and 7 bases at J, with 10 bases in the middle.

V is TRBV15 and J is TRBJ2-1; 9 positions match TRBD2. CDR1 and CDR2 (germline): LNHNV, YYDKDF (reference sequence). Trimming removed 1 base from V and 8 bases from J; junction bases left unmatched: 6. CDR3 length: 15 amino acids. This chain's CDR3 is CATSRAGGGADEQFF. As DNA, the CDR3 is TGTGCCACCAGCAGAGCGGGCGGGGGGGCAGATGAGCAGTTCTTC.